This record looks at one T cell receptor (beta chain) sequence and its context. In this sample, this clone turned up once. Its antigen remains unidentified. Within one base of it there is no much larger clone, and no base qualities were kept. Genomic DNA underwent TCRB CDR3 sequencing using the immunoSEQ assay. Per the original workflow: Published virus-specific TCRB sequences were compared with patient CD8+ clones larger than 1%, and only a few matches were found. Only productive TCRB rearrangements were included in the analyses. Clonality was expressed as a Shannon entropy-based productive clonality index, with each clone defined by a unique TCRB CDR3 sequence. The template counts of each clone relative to the total templates per sample were used to calculate repertoire overlap between two samples. V-gene usage from TCRB sequencing and V-gene usage measured by flow cytometry were correlated (Spearman r of about 0.56). Entries here come from immuneACCESS through TCRdb and include only in-frame sequences with V and J called. Some clones fail to appear in such tables; in the studies checked, an unresolved V gene covers under half of the shortfall, and the cause of the remainder is unknown. V, J and clone size derive from that table, while D and trimming were established from the DNA sequence. In all, the sample holds more than 9,000 clones, and about 80% of those were seen once. The ten top clones hold 30% to 40% of the sample.

This entry is derived from a study of somatic mutations in cytotoxic T cells in rheumatoid arthritis (dated by TCRdb to 2017 to 2019). Notes on the research overall: Before any treatment started and right after they were diagnosed, patients gave peripheral blood samples (around 30 ml EDTA). A FACSAria II or Sony SH800 was used to flow-sort some V beta antibody-stained T-cell populations at nearly 100% purity, and TCRB sequencing was also done on sorted V beta1+ cells. In newly diagnosed rheumatoid arthritis without treatment, the study examined if expanded CD8+ T-cell clones harbor somatic mutations, relying on TCRB deep sequencing to characterize clonality. TCRB deep sequencing was performed for more than 50 rheumatoid arthritis patients and approximately 18 healthy controls. Median age was essentially the same in the patient group and the control group. What the work shows at the level of the full study, not this receptor alone: The largest CD8+ clone made up more than 20% of CD8+ cells in about an eighth of the 65 patients, and blood and synovial fluid shared several identical CD8+ TCRB sequences. The slight TRBV07 underrepresentation in patients was not adjusted for multiple comparisons. CD8+ T-cell clonality in rheumatoid arthritis patients was not significantly different from that in age-matched healthy controls. The expanded CD8+ clones had unknown antigen targets, and not appearing in virus-specific databases did not rule out that they were virus-specific. CD8+ clonality increased with age in patients (Spearman r ≈ 0.46) but not in healthy controls.

The CDR3 numbers 17 residues from cysteine through phenylalanine. Just CDR3 DNA is preserved here, 51 bases in frame from base 1. The V end gives up 0 bases and the J end 0 bases, leaving 7 bases in the junction not matched to a gene. The germline V gene specifies SGHNT as CDR1 and YENEEA as CDR2. On an AutoMACS, CD4+ and CD8+ cells were isolated via positive magnetic bead selection, and their purity was verified by flow cytometry. Initial screening for clonal expansions relied on flow cytometry with a TCR V beta antibody panel, after which sorted CD8+ fractions underwent TCRB deep sequencing for characterization. Peripheral blood mononuclear cells were obtained using density gradient separation with Ficoll-Paque PLUS. DNA was extracted from CD4-enriched, CD8-enriched or PBMC samples with Nucleospin Tissue or Tissue XS kits and quantified with a Qubit 2.0 fluorometer.

This sequence uses TRBV11-3 and TRBJ1-1; 7 central bases correspond to TRBD1. The sequenced material came from CD8+ T cells sorted from blood. The sequence was obtained from an adult with rheumatoid arthritis. DNA sequence: TGTGCCAGCAGCTTAGAAGCGGCAGGGGGGATGAACACTGAAGCTTTCTTT. Its amino acids are CASSLEAAGGMNTEAFF.